Shown below are 7 T cell receptor beta chains from a single sample sequenced in a study of T cell repertoires in cytomegalovirus infection. Using its own MiXCR run on the reads, TCRdb lists one record per CDR3 protein. The sample records roughly 730,000 distinct CDR3 sequences, 30% to 35% being singletons. No antigen has been assigned to these receptors. The sequencing used cultured PBMCs, collected from culture after CMV antigen stimulation. The receptor source for this set is a human donor in good health (CMV status not recorded). Some clones in this sample may be carry-over from other donors' samples.

The gene calls are TRBV7-2 and TRBJ2-5; 7 nucleotides match TRBD2. Trimming at V came to 5 bases and at J to 5 bases, leaving 11 bases not matched to a gene. Germline assignment: CDR1 SGHTA and CDR2 FQGNSA. This CDR3 contains 15 residues. CDR3 sequence reads: CASSGGGRLRETQYF. The CDR3 DNA reads TGTGCCAGCAGCGGGGGGGGTCGACTACGGGAGACCCAGTACTTC.

The CDR3 region has the DNA TGTGCCAGCACCTACGGGGGTGGGGGTCAGCCCCAGCATTTT. Translated: CASTYGGGGQPQHF. This sequence joins TRBV6-6 and TRBJ1-5, with D possibly TRBD1 on 5 matching bases. Germline V gene lookup returns CDR1 MNHNY and CDR2 SVGAGI (reference sequence). V gave up 7 bases and J gave up 6 bases, with 16 bases separating them. This CDR3 is built from 14 residues.

The J gene is TRBJ1-5, the V gene TRBV2; unclear D gene. The V gene lost 6 bases and the J gene lost 4 bases, with 13 bases spanning the gap. The germline V gene encodes CDR1 SNHLY and CDR2 FYNNEI. This CDR3 spans 14 amino acids. The CDR3 DNA reads TGTGCCAGCAGGCAGGAGGCTATTAATCAGCCCCAGCATTTT. Residues: CASRQEAINQPQHF.

This clonotype was counted a few times. The chain carries TRBV7-2 and TRBJ1-1; D unresolved. Germline loops: CDR1 SGHTA, CDR2 FQGNSA. V was trimmed by 2 bases and J by 0 bases, leaving 10 bases between them. The CDR3 is made up of 15 amino acids. CDR3 in amino acids: CASSLLSGMNTEAFF. As DNA, the CDR3 is TGTGCCAGCAGCTTATTGTCCGGCATGAACACTGAAGCTTTCTTT.

A few counts support this clonotype. The chain uses TRBV7-8 and TRBJ1-2; 7 bases match TRBD1. CDR1 and CDR2 from the germline V gene are SGHVS and FQNEAQ. The CDR3 has 15 residues. With 9 bases clipped from V and 5 bases from J, the junction kept 15 bases outside the gene matches. As DNA, the CDR3 is TGTGCCAGATCAACCCCCAGGGGGGCCAGTTATGGCTACACCTTC. This encodes CARSTPRGASYGYTF.

The chain joins TRBV28 to TRBJ1-2; a possible D gene is TRBD1 (5 bases). V was clipped by 4 bases and J by 2 bases, with 17 bases between them. This CDR3 is 16 amino acids long. Germline V gives CDR1 MDHEN, CDR2 SYDVKM. CDR3 amino acids: CASSSSGDLSNYGYTF. CDR3 in DNA: TGTGCCAGCAGTTCATCCGGGGACCTGAGCAACTATGGCTACACCTTC.

V gene TRBV12-3 or TRBV12-4 combines with J gene TRBJ1-4, with TRBD1 matching 7 bases. Losses at the gene ends were 3 bases for V and 5 bases for J; bases not matched to a gene: 9. There are 16 residues in the CDR3. In nucleotides, the CDR3 is TGTGCCAGCAGTTTCTCAGGGGGGCCACGCAATGAAAAACTGTTTTTT. Protein product: CASSFSGGPRNEKLFF.